One and the same sample provided the 3 T cell receptor beta chains below, sequenced in a study of T cell changes during pregnancy in multiple sclerosis. The repertoire was sequenced with immunoSEQ multiplex PCR; TCRdb's copy has only in-frame clones and lacks some. The sample has about 48,000 clones; around 92% are singletons. The sample consisted of CD4+ T cells from peripheral blood mononuclear cells, taken in the second trimester of pregnancy. These receptors originate from a female donor in good health, enrolled as a control in a pregnancy study.

The V call is TRBV28, the J call TRBJ1-1; D may be TRBD1 (6 bases). CDR1 is MDHEN and CDR2 is SYDVKM in the germline V gene. V lost 4 bases, J lost 2 bases, and 14 bases lay in between. This CDR3 has 15 residues. The CDR3 sequence is CASSSRPGQNTEAFF. In DNA form, the CDR3 reads TGTGCCAGCAGTTCGCGCCCGGGACAAAACACTGAAGCTTTCTTT.

J is TRBJ2-3 and V is TRBV7-6; D gene uncertain. In germline, CDR1 is SGHVS, CDR2 FNYEAQ. Trimming shortened V by 1 base and J by 2 bases, and 7 bases separated the two germline ends. The CDR3 is 14 amino acids. CDR3 region: CASSLELYTDTQYF. CDR3 coding DNA: TGTGCCAGCAGCTTAGAACTCTACACAGATACGCAGTATTTT. The full variable domain, rest sourced from reference TRBV7-6 and TRBJ2-3, is GAGVSQSPRYKVTKRGQDVALRCDPISGHVSLYWYRQALGQGPEFLTYFNYEAQQDKSGLPNDRFSAERPEGSISTLTIQRTEQRDSAMYRCASSLELYTDTQYFGPGTRLTVL.

This clone occurred once. V usage is TRBV4-3 and J usage is TRBJ1-2; D perhaps matches TRBD1 (6 bases). Germline CDR1 LGHNA, CDR2 YSLEER. Trimming pared 0 bases from V and 4 bases from J, leaving 12 bases between. This CDR3 region has 15 residues. The CDR3 protein is CASSQEGGGGYGYTF. The CDR3 bases are TGCGCCAGCAGCCAAGAGGGGGGGGGCGGCTATGGCTACACCTTC.